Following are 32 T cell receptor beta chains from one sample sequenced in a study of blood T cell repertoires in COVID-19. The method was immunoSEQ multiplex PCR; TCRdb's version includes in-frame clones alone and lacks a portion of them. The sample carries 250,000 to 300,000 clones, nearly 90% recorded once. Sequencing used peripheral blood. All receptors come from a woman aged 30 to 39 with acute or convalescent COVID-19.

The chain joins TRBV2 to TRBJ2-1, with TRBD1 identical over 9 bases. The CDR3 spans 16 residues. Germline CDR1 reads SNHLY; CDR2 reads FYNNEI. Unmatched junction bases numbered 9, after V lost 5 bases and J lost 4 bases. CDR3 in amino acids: CASSRITGGKYNEQFF. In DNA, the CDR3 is TGTGCCAGCAGTCGCATCACAGGGGGCAAGTACAATGAGCAGTTCTTC.

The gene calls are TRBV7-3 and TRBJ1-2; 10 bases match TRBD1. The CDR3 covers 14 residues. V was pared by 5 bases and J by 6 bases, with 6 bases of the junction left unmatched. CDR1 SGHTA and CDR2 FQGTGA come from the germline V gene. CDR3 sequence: CASSIRQGANGYTF. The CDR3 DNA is TGTGCCAGCAGCATCCGACAGGGGGCGAATGGCTACACCTTC.

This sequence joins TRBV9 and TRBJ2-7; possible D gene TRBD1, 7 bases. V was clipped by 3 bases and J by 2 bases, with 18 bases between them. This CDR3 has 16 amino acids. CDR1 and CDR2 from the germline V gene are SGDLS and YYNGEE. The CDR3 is CASSGDRASVPYEQYF. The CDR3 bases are TGTGCCAGCAGCGGAGACAGGGCTAGCGTACCCTACGAGCAGTACTTC.

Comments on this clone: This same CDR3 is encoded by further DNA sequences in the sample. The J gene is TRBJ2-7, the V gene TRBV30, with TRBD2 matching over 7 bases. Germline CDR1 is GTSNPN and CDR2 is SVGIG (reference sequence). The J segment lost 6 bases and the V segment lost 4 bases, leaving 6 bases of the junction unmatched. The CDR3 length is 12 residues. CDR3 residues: CAWTSGVGEQYF. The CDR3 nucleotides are TGTGCCTGGACCAGCGGGGTAGGCGAGCAGTACTTC. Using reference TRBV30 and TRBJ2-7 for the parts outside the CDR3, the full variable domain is SQTIHQWPATLVQPVGSPLSLECTVEGTSNPNLYWYRQAAGRGLQLLFYSVGIGQISSEVPQNLSASRPQDRQFILSSKKLLLSDSGFYLCAWTSGVGEQYFGPGTRLTVT.

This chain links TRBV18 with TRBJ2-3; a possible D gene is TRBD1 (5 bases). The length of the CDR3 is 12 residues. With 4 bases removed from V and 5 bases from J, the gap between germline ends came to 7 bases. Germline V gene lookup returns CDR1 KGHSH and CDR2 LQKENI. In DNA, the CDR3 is TGTGCCAGCTCACAGCAGGGAGATACGCAGTATTTT. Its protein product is CASSQQGDTQYF.

This chain's CDR3 is CASSVVSGSYNEQFF. The CDR3 region has the DNA TGTGCCAGCAGCGTAGTTAGCGGGAGCTACAATGAGCAGTTCTTC. The rearrangement joins TRBV9 to TRBJ2-1; the match to TRBD2 covers 9 bases. V trimming: 0 bases; J trimming: 3 bases; junction bases outside the gene matches: 1. The CDR3 runs 15 residues. Per germline, CDR1 SGDLS and CDR2 YYNGEE.

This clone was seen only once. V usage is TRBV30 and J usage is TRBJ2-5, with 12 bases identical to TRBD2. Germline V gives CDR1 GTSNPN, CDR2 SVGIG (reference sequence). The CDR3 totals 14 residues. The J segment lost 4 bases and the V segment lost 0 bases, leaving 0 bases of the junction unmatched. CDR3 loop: CAWSVLAGGETQYF. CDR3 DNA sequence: TGTGCCTGGAGTGTACTAGCGGGAGGAGAGACCCAGTACTTC.

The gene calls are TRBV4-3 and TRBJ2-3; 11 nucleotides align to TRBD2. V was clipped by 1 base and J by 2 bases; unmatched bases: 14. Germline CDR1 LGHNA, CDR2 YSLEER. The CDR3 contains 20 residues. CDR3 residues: CASSQAGSSVAGGTTDTQYF. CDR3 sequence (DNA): TGCGCCAGCAGCCAAGCAGGGTCGTCGGTAGCGGGAGGGACCACAGATACGCAGTATTTT.

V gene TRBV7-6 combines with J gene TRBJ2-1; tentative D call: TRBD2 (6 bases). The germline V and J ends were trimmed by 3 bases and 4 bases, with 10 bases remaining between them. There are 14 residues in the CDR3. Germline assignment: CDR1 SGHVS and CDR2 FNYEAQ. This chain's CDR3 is CASSLFREYNEQFF. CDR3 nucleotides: TGTGCCAGCAGCTTGTTCCGGGAGTACAATGAGCAGTTCTTC.

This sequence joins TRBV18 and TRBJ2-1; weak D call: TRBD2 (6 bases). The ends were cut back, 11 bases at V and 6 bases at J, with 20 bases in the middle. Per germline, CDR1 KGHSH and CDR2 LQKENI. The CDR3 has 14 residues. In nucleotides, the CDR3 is TGTGCCGGTGGCACTGGGGGGAGTTTCAATGAGCAGTTCTTC. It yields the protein CAGGTGGSFNEQFF.

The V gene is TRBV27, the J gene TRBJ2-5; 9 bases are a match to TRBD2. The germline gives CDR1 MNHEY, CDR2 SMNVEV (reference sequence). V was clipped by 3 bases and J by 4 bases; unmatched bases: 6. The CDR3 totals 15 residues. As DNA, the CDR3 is TGTGCCAGCAGTTTTGGCGGGAGGGCCGGAGAGACCCAGTACTTC. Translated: CASSFGGRAGETQYF.

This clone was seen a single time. The CDR3 loop reads CASSLVTESSGNTIYF. The CDR3 nucleotides are TGCGCCAGCAGCCTAGTGACAGAGAGCTCTGGAAACACCATATATTTT. The gene calls are TRBV4-1 and TRBJ1-3, with D perhaps TRBD1 (5 bases). CDR1 is MGHRA and CDR2 is YSYEKL in the germline V gene. This CDR3 spans 16 amino acids. The germline V and J ends were trimmed by 4 bases and 0 bases, with 13 bases remaining between them.

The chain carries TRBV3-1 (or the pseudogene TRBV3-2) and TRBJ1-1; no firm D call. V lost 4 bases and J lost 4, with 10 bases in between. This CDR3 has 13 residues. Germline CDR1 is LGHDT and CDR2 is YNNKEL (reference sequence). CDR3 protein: CASSRPPRTEAFF. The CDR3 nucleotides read TGTGCCAGCAGCCGGCCTCCCCGCACTGAAGCTTTCTTT.

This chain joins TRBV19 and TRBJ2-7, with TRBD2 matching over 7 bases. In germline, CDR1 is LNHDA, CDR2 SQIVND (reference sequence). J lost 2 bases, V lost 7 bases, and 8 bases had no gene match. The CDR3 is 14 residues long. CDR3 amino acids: CASTIGAGAYEQYF. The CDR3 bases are TGTGCCAGTACCATCGGTGCGGGGGCCTACGAGCAGTACTTC. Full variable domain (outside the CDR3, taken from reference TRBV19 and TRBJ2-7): DGGITQSPKYLFRKEGQNVTLSCEQNLNHDAMYWYRQDPGQGLRLIYYSQIVNDFQKGDIAEGYSVSREKKESFPLTVTSAQKNPTAFYLCASTIGAGAYEQYFGPGTRLTVT.

Here the CDR3 DNA reads TGCAGTGCTTCCTCAGGGGGCGAGCAGTACTTC. This codes for CSASSGGEQYF. The rearrangement uses TRBV20-1 and TRBJ2-7; 7 bases fit TRBD1. The CDR3 runs 11 residues. Losses at the gene ends were 5 bases for V and 6 bases for J; bases not matched to a gene: 4. Per germline, CDR1 DFQATT and CDR2 SNEGSKA (reference sequence).

DNA of the CDR3: TGTGCCAGCAGCCAGGATACTAGCGGGAGTTTCTTCTACGAGCAGTACTTC. Translated: CASSQDTSGSFFYEQYF. The chain joins TRBV4-2 to TRBJ2-7; 11 bases match TRBD2. V was pared by 3 bases and J by 3 bases, with 10 bases of the junction left unmatched. The CDR3 is 17 amino acids. CDR1 and CDR2 (germline): LGHNA, YNFKEQ.

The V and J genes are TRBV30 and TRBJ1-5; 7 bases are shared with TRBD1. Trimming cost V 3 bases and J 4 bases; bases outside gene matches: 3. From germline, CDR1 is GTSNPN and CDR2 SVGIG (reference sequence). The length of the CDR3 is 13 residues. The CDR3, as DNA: TGTGCCTGGAGCGCACAGGGGAATCAGCCCCAGCATTTT. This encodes CAWSAQGNQPQHF.

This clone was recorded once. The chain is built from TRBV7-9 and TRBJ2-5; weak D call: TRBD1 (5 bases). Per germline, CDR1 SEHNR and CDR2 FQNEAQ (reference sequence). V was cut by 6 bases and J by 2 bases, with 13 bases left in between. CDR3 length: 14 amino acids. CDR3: CASRGRVGQETQYF. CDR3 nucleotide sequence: TGTGCCAGCAGGGGCAGGGTAGGACAAGAGACCCAGTACTTC. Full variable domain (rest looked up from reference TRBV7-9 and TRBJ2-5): DTGVSQNPRHKITKRGQNVTFRCDPISEHNRLYWYRQTLGQGPEFLTYFQNEAQLEKSRLLSDRFSAERPKGSFSTLEIQRTEQGDSAMYLCASRGRVGQETQYFGPGTRLLVL.

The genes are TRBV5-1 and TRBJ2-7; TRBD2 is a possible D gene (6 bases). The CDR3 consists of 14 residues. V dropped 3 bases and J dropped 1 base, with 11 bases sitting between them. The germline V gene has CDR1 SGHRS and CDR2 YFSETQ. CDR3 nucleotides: TGCGCCAGCAGCTCCCGGGACTCGTCCTACGAGCAGTACTTC. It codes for CASSSRDSSYEQYF. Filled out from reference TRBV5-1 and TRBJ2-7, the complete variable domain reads KAGVTQTPRYLIKTRGQQVTLSCSPISGHRSVSWYQQTPGQGLQFLFEYFSETQRNKGNFPGRFSGRQFSNSRSEMNVSTLELGDSALYLCASSSRDSSYEQYFGPGTRLTVT.

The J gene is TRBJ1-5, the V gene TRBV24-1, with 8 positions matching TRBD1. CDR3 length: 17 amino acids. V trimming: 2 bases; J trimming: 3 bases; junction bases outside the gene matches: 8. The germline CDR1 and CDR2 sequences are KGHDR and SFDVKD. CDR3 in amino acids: CATSDSGTGGTNQPQHF. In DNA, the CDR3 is TGTGCCACCAGTGATTCCGGGACAGGAGGGACCAATCAGCCCCAGCATTTT.

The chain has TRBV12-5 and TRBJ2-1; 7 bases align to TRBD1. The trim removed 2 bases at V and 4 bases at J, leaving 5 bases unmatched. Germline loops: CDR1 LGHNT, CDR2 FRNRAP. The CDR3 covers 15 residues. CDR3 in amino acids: CASGLQGQLYNEQFF. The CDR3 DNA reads TGTGCTAGTGGTTTGCAGGGACAGCTTTACAATGAGCAGTTCTTC. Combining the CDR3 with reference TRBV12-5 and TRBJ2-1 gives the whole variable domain DARVTQTPRHKVTEMGQEVTMRCQPILGHNTVFWYRQTMMQGLELLAYFRNRAPLDDSGMPKDRFSAEMPDATLATLKIQPSEPRDSAVYFCASGLQGQLYNEQFFGPGTRLTVL.

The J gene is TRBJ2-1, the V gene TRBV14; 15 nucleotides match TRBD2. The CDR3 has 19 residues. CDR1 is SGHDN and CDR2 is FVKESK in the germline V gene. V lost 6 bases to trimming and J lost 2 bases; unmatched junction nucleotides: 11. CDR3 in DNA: TGTGCCAGCAGGAAAACCGGGACTAGCGGGAGGATCCCCTACAATGAGCAGTTCTTC. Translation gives CASRKTGTSGRIPYNEQFF.

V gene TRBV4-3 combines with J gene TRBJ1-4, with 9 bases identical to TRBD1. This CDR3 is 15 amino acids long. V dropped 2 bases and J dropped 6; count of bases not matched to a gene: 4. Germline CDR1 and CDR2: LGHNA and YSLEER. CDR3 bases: TGCGCCAGCAGCCAAAACTGGGACAGGGATGAAAAACTGTTTTTT. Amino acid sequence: CASSQNWDRDEKLFF.

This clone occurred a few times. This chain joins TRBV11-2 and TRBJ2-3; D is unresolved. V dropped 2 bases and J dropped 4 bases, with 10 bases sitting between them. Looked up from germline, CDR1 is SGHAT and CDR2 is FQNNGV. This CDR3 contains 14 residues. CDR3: CASSLTTSPDTQYF. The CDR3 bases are TGTGCCAGCAGCTTAACTACGAGCCCAGATACGCAGTATTTT.

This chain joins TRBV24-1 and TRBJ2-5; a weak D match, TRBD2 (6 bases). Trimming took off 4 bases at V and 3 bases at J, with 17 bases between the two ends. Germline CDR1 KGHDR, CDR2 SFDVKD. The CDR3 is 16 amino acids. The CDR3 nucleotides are TGTGCCACCAGTGACCCAGCTACGGAGGGGAAAGAGACCCAGTACTTC. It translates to CATSDPATEGKETQYF.

The CDR3 is CASSPGTTTYNEQFF. The CDR3 coding sequence is TGTGCCAGCAGTCCCGGGACTACCACCTACAATGAGCAGTTCTTC. The V call is TRBV6-2 or TRBV6-3, the J call TRBJ2-1; 7 nucleotides line up with TRBD2. Germline assignment: CDR1 MNHEY and CDR2 SVGEGT. This CDR3 is 15 amino acids long. V trimming: 5 bases; J trimming: 2 bases; junction bases outside the gene matches: 6.

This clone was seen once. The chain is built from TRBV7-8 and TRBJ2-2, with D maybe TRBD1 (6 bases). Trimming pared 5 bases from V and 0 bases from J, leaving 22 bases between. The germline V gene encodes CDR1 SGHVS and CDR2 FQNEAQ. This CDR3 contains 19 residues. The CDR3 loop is CASSPHGQRDIPNTGELFF. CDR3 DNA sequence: TGTGCCAGCAGCCCTCACGGACAGCGAGATATTCCGAACACCGGGGAGCTGTTTTTT.

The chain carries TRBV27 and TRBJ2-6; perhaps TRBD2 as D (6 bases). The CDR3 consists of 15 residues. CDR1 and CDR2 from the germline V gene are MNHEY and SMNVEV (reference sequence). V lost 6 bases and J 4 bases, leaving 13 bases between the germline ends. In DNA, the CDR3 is TGTGCCAGCAGCGCGGAGGGGCTCGGGGCCAACGTCCTGACTTTC. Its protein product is CASSAEGLGANVLTF.

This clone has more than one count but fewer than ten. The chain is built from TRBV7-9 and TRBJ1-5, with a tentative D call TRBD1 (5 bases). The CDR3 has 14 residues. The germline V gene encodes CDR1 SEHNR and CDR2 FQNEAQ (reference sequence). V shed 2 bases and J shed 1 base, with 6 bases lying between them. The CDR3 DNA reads TGTGCCAGCAGCTTACGGGGGAGCAATCAGCCCCAGCATTTT. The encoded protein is CASSLRGSNQPQHF.

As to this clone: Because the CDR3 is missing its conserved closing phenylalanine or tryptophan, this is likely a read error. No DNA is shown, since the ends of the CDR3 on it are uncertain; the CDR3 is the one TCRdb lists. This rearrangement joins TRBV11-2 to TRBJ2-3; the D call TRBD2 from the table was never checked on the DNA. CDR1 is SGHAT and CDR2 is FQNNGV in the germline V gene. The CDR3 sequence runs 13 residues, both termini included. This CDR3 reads CASSLETSGRSEI.

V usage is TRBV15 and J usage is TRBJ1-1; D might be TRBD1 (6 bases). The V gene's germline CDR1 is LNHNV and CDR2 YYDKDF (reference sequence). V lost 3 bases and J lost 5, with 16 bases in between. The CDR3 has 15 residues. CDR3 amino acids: CATSRDQGLGTEAFF. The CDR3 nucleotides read TGTGCCACCAGCAGGGACCAGGGGCTCGGGACTGAAGCTTTCTTT.

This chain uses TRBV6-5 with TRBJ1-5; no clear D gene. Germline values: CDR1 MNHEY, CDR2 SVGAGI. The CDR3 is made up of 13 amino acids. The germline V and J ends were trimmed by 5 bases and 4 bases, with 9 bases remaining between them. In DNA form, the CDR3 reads TGTGCCAGCAGTCCGGTAGAGAATCAGCCCCAGCATTTT. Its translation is CASSPVENQPQHF.